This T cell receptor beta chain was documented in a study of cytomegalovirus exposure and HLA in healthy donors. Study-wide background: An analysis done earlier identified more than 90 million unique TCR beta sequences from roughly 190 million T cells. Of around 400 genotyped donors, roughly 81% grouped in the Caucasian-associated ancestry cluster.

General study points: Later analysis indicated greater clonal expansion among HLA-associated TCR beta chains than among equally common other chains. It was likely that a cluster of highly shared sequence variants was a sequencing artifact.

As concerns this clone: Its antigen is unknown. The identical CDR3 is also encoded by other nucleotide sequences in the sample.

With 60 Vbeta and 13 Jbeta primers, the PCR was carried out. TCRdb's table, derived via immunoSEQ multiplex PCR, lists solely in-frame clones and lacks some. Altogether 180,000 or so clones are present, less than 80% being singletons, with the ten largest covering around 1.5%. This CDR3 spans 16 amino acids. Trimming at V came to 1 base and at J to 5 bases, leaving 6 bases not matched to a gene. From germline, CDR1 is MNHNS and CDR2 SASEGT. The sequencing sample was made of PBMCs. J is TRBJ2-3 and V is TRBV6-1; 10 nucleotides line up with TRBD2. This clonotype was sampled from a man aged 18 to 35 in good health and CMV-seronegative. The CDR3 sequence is CASSEGLAGEQDTQYF. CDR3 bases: TGTGCCAGCAGTGAAGGGCTAGCGGGGGAACAAGATACGCAGTATTTT.